A single sample is the source of the 26 T cell receptor beta chains below, sequenced in a study of shared clonotypes between healthy human individuals. Repertoires were generated with immunoSEQ multiplex PCR, while TCRdb's copy carries only in-frame clones and drops some. The sample consists of about 2 million clones, 85% to 95% of them appearing once. The sequenced sample was naive CD4+ T cells sorted from blood. Subset denoted: CD45RA+ positively selected. These receptor sequences come from a man aged 18 to 35 in good health.

This chain uses TRBV29-1 with TRBJ1-1; 12 positions match TRBD1. Germline loops: CDR1 SQVTM, CDR2 ANQGSEA. The CDR3 loop spans 16 amino acids. Trimming at V came to 5 bases and at J to 5 bases, leaving 12 bases not matched to a gene. CDR3 amino acids: CSVQWGDRGRRTEAFF. Here the CDR3 DNA reads TGCAGCGTTCAATGGGGGGACAGGGGGCGCAGGACTGAAGCTTTCTTT.

The genes are TRBV10-1 and TRBJ2-2, with 7 nucleotides matching TRBD1. The germline V gene has CDR1 WNHNN and CDR2 SYGVQD (reference sequence). Losses at the gene ends were 10 bases for V and 0 bases for J; bases not matched to a gene: 11. The length of the CDR3 is 16 residues. Here the CDR3 reads CATSDRAKSNTGELFF. The CDR3 DNA is TGCGCCACCTCTGACAGGGCGAAATCGAACACCGGGGAGCTGTTTTTT.

This clone was observed a few times. The V gene is TRBV5-1, the J gene TRBJ1-1, with 8 bases fitting TRBD1. Germline V gene data show CDR1 as SGHRS and CDR2 as YFSETQ. The CDR3 length is 15 residues. Trimming at V came to 4 bases and at J to 1 base, leaving 6 bases not matched to a gene. The CDR3, as DNA: TGCGCCAGCAGCCCACAGGGACAGGAGAACACTGAAGCTTTCTTT. As protein: CASSPQGQENTEAFF.

The rearrangement joins TRBV10-1 to TRBJ2-5; 8 bases line up with TRBD1. CDR1 WNHNN and CDR2 SYGVQD come from the germline V gene (reference sequence). V lost 3 bases, J lost 4 bases, and 4 bases stayed unmatched. This CDR3 spans 14 amino acids. The CDR3 DNA sequence: TGCGCCAGCAGTGACGGACAGGGTACAGAGACCCAGTACTTC. It specifies CASSDGQGTETQYF.

This rearrangement joins TRBV15 to TRBJ1-6; TRBD1 agrees at 7 bases. This CDR3 is built from 14 residues. The junction had 3 bases not matched to a gene; V was cut back by 1 base and J by 9 bases. CDR1 LNHNV and CDR2 YYDKDF come from the germline V gene (reference sequence). The DNA for the CDR3 is TGTGCCACCAGCAGAGTTAGGGGGCCTTCACCCCTCCACTTT. Translation gives CATSRVRGPSPLHF.

The chain carries TRBV6-1 and TRBJ1-5, with D hard to call. Germline V lookup: CDR1 MNHNS, CDR2 SASEGT. V was cut by 2 bases and J by 7 bases, with 9 bases left in between. The CDR3 length is 13 residues. The DNA for the CDR3 is TGTGCCAGCAGTGAATGGGGAGAACAGCCCCAGCATTTT. This encodes CASSEWGEQPQHF.

V usage is TRBV10-2 and J usage is TRBJ2-2; no clear D. V gave up 3 bases and J gave up 10 bases, with 6 bases separating them. There are 11 residues in the CDR3. From germline, CDR1 is WSHSY and CDR2 SAAADI. The CDR3 region has the DNA TGCGCCAGCAGTGAATGGGAGGAGCTGTTTTTT. This codes for CASSEWEELFF.

The chain is built from TRBV6-5 and TRBJ2-1; 10 bases line up with TRBD2. Losses at the gene ends were 9 bases for V and 6 bases for J; bases not matched to a gene: 8. The CDR3 extends over 14 amino acids. Germline assignment: CDR1 MNHEY and CDR2 SVGAGI. This CDR3 reads CASSGGTSVNEQFF. The CDR3 nucleotides read TGTGCCAGTTCGGGGGGGACTAGCGTCAATGAGCAGTTCTTC.

The chain joins TRBV7-9 to TRBJ2-5; D gene unclear. Germline CDR1 is SEHNR and CDR2 is FQNEAQ (reference sequence). V gave up 4 bases and J gave up 7 bases, with 19 bases separating them. There are 15 residues in the CDR3. The CDR3 region has the DNA TGTGCCAGCAGCTCCCCTGGGCACCGGGCCTGGACCCAGTACTTC. It encodes CASSSPGHRAWTQYF.

J is TRBJ2-6 and V is TRBV28; maybe TRBD1 (6 bases). The CDR3 is 17 amino acids. V was cut by 5 bases and J by 0 bases, with 14 bases left in between. Germline loops: CDR1 MDHEN, CDR2 SYDVKM. For the CDR3, the DNA is TGTGCCAGCAGTCCGCCCTTGACAGGCTCTGGGGCCAACGTCCTGACTTTC. Translating gives CASSPPLTGSGANVLTF.

J is TRBJ1-1 and V is TRBV19; 8 positions match TRBD1. Germline V gives CDR1 LNHDA, CDR2 SQIVND (reference sequence). This CDR3 is 14 amino acids long. V shed 9 bases, J shed 0 bases, and the junction held 6 bases outside the gene matches. As DNA, the CDR3 is TGTGCCAGCCACTGGGGACAGGTGAACACTGAAGCTTTCTTT. Translated: CASHWGQVNTEAFF. The full variable domain, in which reference TRBV19 and TRBJ1-1 provide the parts outside the CDR3, is DGGITQSPKYLFRKEGQNVTLSCEQNLNHDAMYWYRQDPGQGLRLIYYSQIVNDFQKGDIAEGYSVSREKKESFPLTVTSAQKNPTAFYLCASHWGQVNTEAFFGQGTRLTVV.

The chain combines TRBV5-8 with TRBJ1-4; D not certain. Trimming took 0 bases from V and 8 from J, leaving 8 bases between them. CDR3 length: 13 amino acids. Germline values: CDR1 SGHTS, CDR2 YDEGEE. The CDR3 region is CASSLDTEEKLFF. The CDR3 DNA follows: TGTGCCAGCAGCTTGGACACAGAGGAAAAACTGTTTTTT.

This chain joins TRBV7-2 and TRBJ2-7, with 9 bases identical to TRBD1. V lost 5 bases to trimming and J lost 3 bases; unmatched junction nucleotides: 5. CDR1 SGHTA and CDR2 FQGNSA come from the germline V gene. The CDR3 totals 14 residues. In nucleotides, the CDR3 is TGTGCCAGCAGCCCTACGGGACAGGGCTACGAGCAGTACTTC. Amino acid sequence: CASSPTGQGYEQYF.

DNA of the CDR3: TGTGCCAGCAGTGAACTCGGTAGCACAGATACGCAGTATTTT. This codes for CASSELGSTDTQYF. This chain uses TRBV6-5 with TRBJ2-3, with D unresolved. The CDR3 covers 14 residues. Trimming pared 5 bases from V and 0 bases from J, leaving 9 bases between. CDR1 MNHEY and CDR2 SVGAGI come from the germline V gene.

Concerning this clone: Other DNA sequences of this sample code for an identical CDR3. This chain connects TRBV5-1 to TRBJ2-3, with D tentatively TRBD2 (5 bases). Germline assignment: CDR1 SGHRS and CDR2 YFSETQ. The CDR3 length is 14 residues. Trimming took off 5 bases at V and 0 bases at J, with 10 bases between the two ends. The CDR3 here is CASRPGLSTDTQYF. The CDR3 bases are TGCGCCAGCAGACCCGGACTGAGCACAGATACGCAGTATTTT.

CDR3 bases: TGTGCCAGCAGTTTCTCTAGGGGGAATCAGCCCCAGCATTTT. Protein sequence: CASSFSRGNQPQHF. The chain recombines TRBV6-5 with TRBJ1-5; possible D gene TRBD1, 6 bases. Trimming took off 4 bases at V and 4 bases at J, with 11 bases between the two ends. This CDR3 spans 14 amino acids. CDR1 and CDR2 (germline): MNHEY, SVGAGI.

This clone was observed a handful of times. The chain employs TRBV6-1 and TRBJ2-7; no clear D. The germline V and J ends were trimmed by 8 bases and 5 bases, with 13 bases remaining between them. CDR1 and CDR2 (germline): MNHNS, SASEGT. The length of the CDR3 is 12 residues. The DNA for the CDR3 is TGTGCCAGCCGTTGGCTGGGGAACGAGCAGTACTTC. It encodes CASRWLGNEQYF.

In this sample, this clone turned up once. The genes are TRBV19 and TRBJ2-2; possibly TRBD1 for D (6 bases). The V gene lost 7 bases and the J gene lost 1 base, with 10 bases spanning the gap. The CDR3 is 14 amino acids. Per the germline V gene, CDR1 is LNHDA and CDR2 is SQIVND (reference sequence). CDR3 sequence: CASTQGLNTGELFF. CDR3 DNA: TGTGCCAGTACCCAGGGGTTGAACACCGGGGAGCTGTTTTTT.

On this clone: This sample includes further DNA sequences coding for the same CDR3. This chain links TRBV29-1 with TRBJ2-1; D perhaps matches TRBD1 (5 bases). CDR3 size: 11 residues. From germline, CDR1 is SQVTM and CDR2 ANQGSEA. Between the trimmed V and J ends, which lost 4 bases and 6 bases, there was a span of 7 bases. CDR3 in amino acids: CSVGRGNEQFF. DNA for the CDR3: TGCAGCGTTGGTAGGGGCAATGAGCAGTTCTTC.

The rearrangement uses TRBV30 and TRBJ2-7, with TRBD2 matching over 7 bases. The V segment lost 5 bases and the J segment 0 bases; nucleotides outside the gene matches: 7. Germline values: CDR1 GTSNPN, CDR2 SVGIG (reference sequence). The CDR3 spans 14 residues. CDR3 nucleotide sequence: TGTGCCTGGCGGGGGAGGGGATCCTCCTACGAGCAGTACTTC. It specifies CAWRGRGSSYEQYF. Supplemented by reference TRBV30 and TRBJ2-7, the full variable domain reads SQTIHQWPATLVQPVGSPLSLECTVEGTSNPNLYWYRQAAGRGLQLLFYSVGIGQISSEVPQNLSASRPQDRQFILSSKKLLLSDSGFYLCAWRGRGSSYEQYFGPGTRLTVT.

Ten or more counts support this clone. The chain couples TRBV30 to TRBJ1-6, with unresolved D. V was shortened by 5 bases and J by 6 bases, with 14 bases between the two germline ends. This CDR3 has 14 residues. The germline V gene encodes CDR1 GTSNPN and CDR2 SVGIG (reference sequence). CDR3 region: CAWAPGVTNSPLHF. CDR3 DNA: TGTGCCTGGGCCCCAGGAGTAACTAATTCACCCCTCCACTTT.

The chain employs TRBV19 and TRBJ2-6; 7 positions agree with TRBD1. CDR1 LNHDA and CDR2 SQIVND come from the germline V gene (reference sequence). The CDR3 contains 17 residues. V lost 4 bases to trimming and J lost 0 bases; unmatched junction nucleotides: 6. This CDR3 is CASSKGTDRSGANVLTF. CDR3 DNA sequence: TGTGCCAGTAGTAAAGGGACAGATCGCTCTGGGGCCAACGTCCTGACTTTC. The variable domain in full, completed from reference TRBV19 and TRBJ2-6, reads DGGITQSPKYLFRKEGQNVTLSCEQNLNHDAMYWYRQDPGQGLRLIYYSQIVNDFQKGDIAEGYSVSREKKESFPLTVTSAQKNPTAFYLCASSKGTDRSGANVLTFGAGSRLTVL.

V is TRBV4-1 and J is TRBJ1-4; the match to TRBD1 covers 9 bases. The CDR3 is made up of 17 amino acids. Germline V lookup: CDR1 MGHRA, CDR2 YSYEKL. Trimming removed 0 bases from V and 3 bases from J; junction bases left unmatched: 5. This chain's CDR3 is CASSQEQGAKANEKLFF. In DNA form, the CDR3 reads TGCGCCAGCAGCCAAGAACAGGGGGCAAAGGCTAATGAAAAACTGTTTTTT.

The rearrangement uses TRBV7-9 and TRBJ1-1; maybe TRBD1 (5 bases). Per germline, CDR1 SEHNR and CDR2 FQNEAQ (reference sequence). V was trimmed by 5 bases and J by 1 base, leaving 11 bases between them. The CDR3 length is 14 residues. CDR3 region: CASSLGRTNTEAFF. For the CDR3, the DNA is TGTGCCAGCAGCCTGGGACGAACGAACACTGAAGCTTTCTTT. The full variable domain, rest sourced from reference TRBV7-9 and TRBJ1-1, is DTGVSQNPRHKITKRGQNVTFRCDPISEHNRLYWYRQTLGQGPEFLTYFQNEAQLEKSRLLSDRFSAERPKGSFSTLEIQRTEQGDSAMYLCASSLGRTNTEAFFGQGTRLTVV.

The V and J genes are TRBV5-4 and TRBJ2-7; D might be TRBD1 (6 bases). Germline CDR1 is SGHNT and CDR2 is YYREEE (reference sequence). CDR3 size: 16 residues. The ends were cut back, 0 bases at V and 0 bases at J, with 13 bases in the middle. CDR3 loop: CASSLGITGTSYEQYF. CDR3 nucleotides: TGTGCCAGCAGCTTGGGGATTACAGGGACCTCCTACGAGCAGTACTTC.

The J gene is TRBJ2-4, the V gene TRBV11-2; D remains unclear. V was trimmed by 4 bases and J by 4 bases, leaving 2 bases between them. Germline V gene sequence: CDR1 SGHAT, CDR2 FQNNGV. The CDR3 sequence is 11 residues long. CDR3 sequence: CASSSKNIQYF. CDR3 DNA: TGTGCCAGCAGCTCGAAAAACATTCAGTACTTC.